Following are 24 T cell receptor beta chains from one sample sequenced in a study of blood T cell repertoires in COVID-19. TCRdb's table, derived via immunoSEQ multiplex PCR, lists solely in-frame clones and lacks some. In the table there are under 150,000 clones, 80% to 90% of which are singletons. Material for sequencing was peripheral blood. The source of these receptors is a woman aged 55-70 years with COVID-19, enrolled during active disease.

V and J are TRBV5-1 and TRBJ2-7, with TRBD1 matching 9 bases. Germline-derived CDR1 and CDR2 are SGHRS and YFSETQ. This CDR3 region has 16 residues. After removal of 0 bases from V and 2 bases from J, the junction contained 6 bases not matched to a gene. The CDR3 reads CASSLGLRDRAYEQYF. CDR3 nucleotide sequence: TGCGCCAGCAGCTTGGGATTACGGGACAGGGCCTACGAGCAGTACTTC.

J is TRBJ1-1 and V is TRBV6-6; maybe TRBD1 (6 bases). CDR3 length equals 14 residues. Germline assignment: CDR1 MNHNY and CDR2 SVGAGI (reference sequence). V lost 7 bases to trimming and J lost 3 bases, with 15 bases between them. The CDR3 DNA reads TGTGCCAGCATTAATCCGACAGGAGACACTGAAGCTTTCTTT. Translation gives CASINPTGDTEAFF.

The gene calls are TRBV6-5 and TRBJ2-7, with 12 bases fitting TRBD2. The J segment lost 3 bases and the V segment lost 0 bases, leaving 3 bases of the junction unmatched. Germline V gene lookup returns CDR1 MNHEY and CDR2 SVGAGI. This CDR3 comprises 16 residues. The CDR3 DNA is TGTGCCAGCAGTTACTCCCTGACTAGCGGGGGCTACGAGCAGTACTTC. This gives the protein CASSYSLTSGGYEQYF.

The DNA for the CDR3 is TGTGCCAGCAACGACCAGGGTCACCAAGAGACCCAGTACTTC. This sequence encodes CASNDQGHQETQYF. The chain uses TRBV6-1 and TRBJ2-5, with D maybe TRBD1 (5 bases). CDR1 is MNHNS and CDR2 is SASEGT in the germline V gene. Trimming removed 7 bases from V and 0 bases from J, with 12 bases in between. CDR3 length: 14 amino acids.

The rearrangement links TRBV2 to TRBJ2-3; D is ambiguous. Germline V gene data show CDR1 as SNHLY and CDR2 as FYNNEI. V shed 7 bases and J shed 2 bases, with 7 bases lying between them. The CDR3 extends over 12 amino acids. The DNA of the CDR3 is TGTGCCAGCACCATTTCCACAGATACGCAGTATTTT. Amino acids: CASTISTDTQYF.

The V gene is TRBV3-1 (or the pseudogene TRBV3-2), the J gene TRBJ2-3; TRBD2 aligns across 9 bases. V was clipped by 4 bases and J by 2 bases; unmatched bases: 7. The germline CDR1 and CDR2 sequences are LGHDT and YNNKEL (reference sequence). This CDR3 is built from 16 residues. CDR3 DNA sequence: TGTGCCAGCAGCCGAGAGACTAGCGGAAACACAGATACGCAGTATTTT. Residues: CASSRETSGNTDTQYF.

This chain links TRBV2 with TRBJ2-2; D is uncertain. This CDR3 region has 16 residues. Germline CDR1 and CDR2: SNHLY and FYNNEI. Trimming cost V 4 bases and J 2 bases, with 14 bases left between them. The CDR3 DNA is TGTGCCAGCAGTGTAGATAATCAACTAAACACCGGGGAGCTGTTTTTT. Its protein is CASSVDNQLNTGELFF.

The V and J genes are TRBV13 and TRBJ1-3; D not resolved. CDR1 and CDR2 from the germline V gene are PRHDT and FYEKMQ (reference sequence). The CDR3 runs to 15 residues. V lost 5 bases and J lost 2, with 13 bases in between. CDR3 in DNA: TGTGCCAGCAGCCCACCAAATACTCCTGGAAACACCATATATTTT. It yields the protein CASSPPNTPGNTIYF. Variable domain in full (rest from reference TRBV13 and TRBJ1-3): AAGVIQSPRHLIKEKRETATLKCYPIPRHDTVYWYQQGPGQDPQFLISFYEKMQSDKGSIPDRFSAQQFSDYHSELNMSSLELGDSALYFCASSPPNTPGNTIYFGEGSWLTVV.

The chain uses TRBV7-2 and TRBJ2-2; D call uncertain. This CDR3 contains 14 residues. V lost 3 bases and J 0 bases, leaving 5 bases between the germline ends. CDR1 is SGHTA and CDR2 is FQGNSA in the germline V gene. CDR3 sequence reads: CASSFSSNTGELFF. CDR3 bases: TGTGCCAGCAGCTTTAGTTCGAACACCGGGGAGCTGTTTTTT.

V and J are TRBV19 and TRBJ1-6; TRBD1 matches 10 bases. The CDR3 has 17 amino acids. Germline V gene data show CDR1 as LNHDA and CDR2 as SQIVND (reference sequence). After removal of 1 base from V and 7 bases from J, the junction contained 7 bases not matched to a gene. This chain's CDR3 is CASSIAVGQGINSPLHF. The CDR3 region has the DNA TGTGCCAGTAGTATAGCCGTGGGACAGGGGATCAATTCACCCCTCCACTTT.

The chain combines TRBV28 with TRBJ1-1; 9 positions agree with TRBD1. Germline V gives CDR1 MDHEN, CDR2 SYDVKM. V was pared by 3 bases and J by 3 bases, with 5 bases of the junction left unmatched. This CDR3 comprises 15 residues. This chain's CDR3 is CASSFRDRGYTEAFF. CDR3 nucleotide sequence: TGTGCCAGCAGTTTCCGTGACAGGGGGTACACTGAAGCTTTCTTT. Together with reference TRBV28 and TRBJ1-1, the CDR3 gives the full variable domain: DVKVTQSSRYLVKRTGEKVFLECVQDMDHENMFWYRQDPGLGLRLIYFSYDVKMKEKGDIPEGYSVSREKKERFSLILESASTNQTSMYLCASSFRDRGYTEAFFGQGTRLTVV.

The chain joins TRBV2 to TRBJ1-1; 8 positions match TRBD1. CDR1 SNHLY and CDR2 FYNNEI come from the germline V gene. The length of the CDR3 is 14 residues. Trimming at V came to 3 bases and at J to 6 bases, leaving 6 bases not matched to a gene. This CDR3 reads CASSDNRGTAEAFF. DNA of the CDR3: TGTGCCAGCAGTGATAACAGGGGGACTGCTGAAGCTTTCTTT.

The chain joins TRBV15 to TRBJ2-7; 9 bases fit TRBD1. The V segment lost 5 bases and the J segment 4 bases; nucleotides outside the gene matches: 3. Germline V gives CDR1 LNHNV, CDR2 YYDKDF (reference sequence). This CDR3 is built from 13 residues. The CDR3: CATSEGTGYEQYF. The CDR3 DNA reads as TGTGCCACCAGCGAGGGGACAGGGTACGAGCAGTACTTC.

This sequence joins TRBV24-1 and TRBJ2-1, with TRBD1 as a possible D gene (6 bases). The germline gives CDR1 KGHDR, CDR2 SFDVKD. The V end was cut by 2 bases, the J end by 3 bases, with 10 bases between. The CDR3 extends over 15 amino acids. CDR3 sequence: CATSDSRTVYNEQFF. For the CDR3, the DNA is TGTGCCACCAGTGATTCCCGGACAGTCTACAATGAGCAGTTCTTC.

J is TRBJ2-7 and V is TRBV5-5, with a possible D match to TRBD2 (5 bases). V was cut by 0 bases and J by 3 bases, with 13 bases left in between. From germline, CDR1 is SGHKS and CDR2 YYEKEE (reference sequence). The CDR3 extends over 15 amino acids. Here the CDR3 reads CASSLVPTGIYEQYF. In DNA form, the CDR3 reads TGTGCCAGCAGCTTGGTTCCGACGGGGATCTACGAGCAGTACTTC.

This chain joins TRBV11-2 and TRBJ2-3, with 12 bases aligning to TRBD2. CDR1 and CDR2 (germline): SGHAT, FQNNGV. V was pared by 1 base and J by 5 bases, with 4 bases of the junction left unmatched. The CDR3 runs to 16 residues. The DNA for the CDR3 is TGTGCCAGCAGCTTAGTTCTAGCGGGGGGGCTAGATACGCAGTATTTT. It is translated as CASSLVLAGGLDTQYF.

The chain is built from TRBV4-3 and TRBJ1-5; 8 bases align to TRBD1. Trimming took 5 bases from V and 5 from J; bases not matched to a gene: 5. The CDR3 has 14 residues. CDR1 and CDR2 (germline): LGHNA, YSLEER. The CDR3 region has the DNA TGCGCCAGCAGCTCCGGACAGGGTTATCAGCCCCAGCATTTT. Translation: CASSSGQGYQPQHF.

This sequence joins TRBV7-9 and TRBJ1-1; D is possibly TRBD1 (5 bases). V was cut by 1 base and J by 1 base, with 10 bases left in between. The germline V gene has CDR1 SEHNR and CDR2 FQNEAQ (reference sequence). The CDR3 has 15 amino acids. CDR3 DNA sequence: TGTGCCAGCAGCTTAGTGCCCACAGGGAACACTGAAGCTTTCTTT. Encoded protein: CASSLVPTGNTEAFF.

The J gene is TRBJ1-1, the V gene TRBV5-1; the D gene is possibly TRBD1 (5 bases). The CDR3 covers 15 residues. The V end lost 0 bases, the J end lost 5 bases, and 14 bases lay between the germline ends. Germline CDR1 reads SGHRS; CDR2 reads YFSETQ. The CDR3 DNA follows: TGCGCCAGCAGCTTGGCAGGAGCCCCAGGGACTGAAGCTTTCTTT. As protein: CASSLAGAPGTEAFF. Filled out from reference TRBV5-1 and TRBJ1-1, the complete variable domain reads KAGVTQTPRYLIKTRGQQVTLSCSPISGHRSVSWYQQTPGQGLQFLFEYFSETQRNKGNFPGRFSGRQFSNSRSEMNVSTLELGDSALYLCASSLAGAPGTEAFFGQGTRLTVV.

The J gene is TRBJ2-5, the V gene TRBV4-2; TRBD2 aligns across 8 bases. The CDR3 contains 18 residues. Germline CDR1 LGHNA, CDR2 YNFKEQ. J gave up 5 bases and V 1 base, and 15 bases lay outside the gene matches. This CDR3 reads CASSQGFSRGGGGETQYF. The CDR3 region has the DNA TGTGCCAGCAGCCAAGGTTTCAGCCGGGGGGGAGGAGGGGAGACCCAGTACTTC.

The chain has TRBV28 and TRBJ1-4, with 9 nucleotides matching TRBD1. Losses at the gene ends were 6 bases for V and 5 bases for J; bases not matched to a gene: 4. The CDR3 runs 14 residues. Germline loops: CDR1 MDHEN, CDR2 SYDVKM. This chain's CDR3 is CASSLGTGNEKLFF. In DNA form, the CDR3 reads TGTGCCAGCAGCCTTGGGACAGGGAATGAAAAACTGTTTTTT.

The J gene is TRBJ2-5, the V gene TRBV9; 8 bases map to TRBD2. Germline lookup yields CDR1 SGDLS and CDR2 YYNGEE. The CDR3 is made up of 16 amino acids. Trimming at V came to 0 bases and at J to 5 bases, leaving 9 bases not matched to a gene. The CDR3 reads CASSVGGTRLVETQYF. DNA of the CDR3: TGTGCCAGCAGCGTAGGGGGGACTAGATTAGTTGAGACCCAGTACTTC.

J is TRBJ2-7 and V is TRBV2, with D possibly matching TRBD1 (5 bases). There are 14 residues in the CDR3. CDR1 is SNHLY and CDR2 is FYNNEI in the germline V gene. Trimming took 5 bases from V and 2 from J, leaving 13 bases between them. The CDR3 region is CASSTGGPAYEQYF. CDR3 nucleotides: TGTGCCAGCAGTACAGGTGGTCCCGCCTACGAGCAGTACTTC. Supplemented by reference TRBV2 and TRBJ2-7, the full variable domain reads EPEVTQTPSHQVTQMGQEVILRCVPISNHLYFYWYRQILGQKVEFLVSFYNNEISEKSEIFDDQFSVERPDGSNFTLKIRSTKLEDSAMYFCASSTGGPAYEQYFGPGTRLTVT.

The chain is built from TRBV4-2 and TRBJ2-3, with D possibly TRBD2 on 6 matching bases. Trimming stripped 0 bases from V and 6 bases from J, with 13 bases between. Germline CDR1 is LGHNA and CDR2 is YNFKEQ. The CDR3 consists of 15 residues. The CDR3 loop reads CASSQDGTSLDTQYF. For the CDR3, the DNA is TGTGCCAGCAGCCAAGATGGTACTAGCCTCGATACGCAGTATTTT.